The 21 T cell receptor beta chains listed next were all sequenced from one sample in a study of cytomegalovirus exposure and HLA in healthy donors. The PCR contained 60 Vbeta and 13 Jbeta primers. Sequencing used immunoSEQ multiplex PCR; TCRdb keeps in-frame clones, though not all of them. Of tens of thousands of clones listed, roughly three quarters are singletons. Sample: PBMCs. These receptor sequences come from a young man in good health and CMV-seronegative.

This clone turned up a few times. The rearrangement joins TRBV13 to TRBJ1-3, with TRBD1 identical over 9 bases. The CDR3 sequence is 16 residues long. Germline assignment: CDR1 PRHDT and CDR2 FYEKMQ (reference sequence). Trimming took 3 bases from V and 2 from J; bases not matched to a gene: 5. This CDR3 is CASSFGGTGTGNTIYF. DNA of the CDR3: TGTGCCAGCAGCTTTGGAGGGACAGGGACTGGAAACACCATATATTTT.

V gene TRBV4-1 combines with J gene TRBJ2-7; 9 bases align to TRBD1. Germline V gives CDR1 MGHRA, CDR2 YSYEKL. J was trimmed by 2 bases and V by 8 bases; bases with no gene match: 4. The CDR3 has 13 amino acids. CDR3 bases: TGCGCCAGCGGGACAGGGTATCCCTACGAGCAGTACTTC. Amino acids: CASGTGYPYEQYF.

V usage is TRBV5-4 and J usage is TRBJ1-3, with 8 positions matching TRBD1. V dropped 3 bases and J dropped 4; count of bases not matched to a gene: 9. The CDR3 is 16 residues long. Per germline, CDR1 SGHNT and CDR2 YYREEE (reference sequence). This chain's CDR3 is CASSWKTGEGGNTIYF. The DNA of the CDR3 is TGTGCCAGCAGCTGGAAGACAGGGGAAGGAGGAAACACCATATATTTT.

V gene TRBV5-6 combines with J gene TRBJ1-5; 12 bases match TRBD1. The CDR3 extends over 16 amino acids. Germline V gives CDR1 SGHDT, CDR2 YYEEEE. The V segment lost 1 base and the J segment 6 bases; nucleotides outside the gene matches: 5. CDR3 amino acids: CASSLTGQGASQPQHF. In DNA form, the CDR3 reads TGTGCCAGCAGCTTGACGGGACAGGGGGCTAGTCAGCCCCAGCATTTT.

The genes are TRBV30 and TRBJ1-5; tentative D call: TRBD1 (6 bases). This CDR3 spans 14 amino acids. CDR1 is GTSNPN, CDR2 SVGIG, per germline (reference sequence). The germline V and J ends were trimmed by 4 bases and 0 bases, with 10 bases remaining between them. The CDR3 DNA reads TGTGCCTGGACAGGGGAGCATAGCAATCAGCCCCAGCATTTT. It is translated as CAWTGEHSNQPQHF.

The genes are TRBV19 and TRBJ2-1; 8 nucleotides line up with TRBD1. Germline V gene lookup returns CDR1 LNHDA and CDR2 SQIVND (reference sequence). This CDR3 spans 12 amino acids. The V gene end was trimmed by 9 bases and the J gene end by 4 bases; junction bases not matched to a gene: 2. The CDR3 nucleotides read TGTGCCAGCGGGGACAGGTACAATGAGCAGTTCTTC. Translated: CASGDRYNEQFF.

The chain employs TRBV7-9 and TRBJ1-1; 8 bases match TRBD1. This CDR3 contains 17 residues. Germline V gives CDR1 SEHNR, CDR2 FQNEAQ (reference sequence). V shed 1 base, J shed 0 bases, and the junction held 7 bases outside the gene matches. The CDR3 nucleotides are TGTGCCAGCAGCTTAGGGGGGGCAGGGGGCCTGAACACTGAAGCTTTCTTT. Translated: CASSLGGAGGLNTEAFF.

The J gene is TRBJ2-7, the V gene TRBV6-1; TRBD2 matches 9 bases. This CDR3 contains 14 residues. CDR1 is MNHNS and CDR2 is SASEGT in the germline V gene. J was trimmed by 4 bases and V by 3 bases; bases with no gene match: 4. CDR3 region: CASSEVSGGYEQYF. The CDR3 coding sequence is TGTGCCAGCAGTGAGGTTAGCGGGGGATACGAGCAGTACTTC.

The chain has TRBV9 and TRBJ1-1; weak D call: TRBD1 (5 bases). V shed 0 bases and J shed 1 base, with 13 bases lying between them. CDR1 and CDR2 from the germline V gene are SGDLS and YYNGEE. The CDR3 contains 16 residues. CDR3 amino acids: CASSVGDPGPNTEAFF. The CDR3 DNA reads as TGTGCCAGCAGCGTAGGAGATCCAGGGCCGAACACTGAAGCTTTCTTT.

The chain carries TRBV28 and TRBJ1-3; weak D call: TRBD1 (6 bases). Trimming stripped 5 bases from V and 2 bases from J, with 13 bases between. The CDR3 totals 15 residues. Germline lookup yields CDR1 MDHEN and CDR2 SYDVKM. The CDR3 protein is CASSPRGGPGNTIYF. CDR3 bases: TGTGCCAGCAGTCCAAGGGGGGGGCCTGGAAACACCATATATTTT.

The chain is built from TRBV29-1 and TRBJ2-5; tentative D call: TRBD1 (5 bases). The CDR3 contains 15 residues. Between the trimmed V and J ends, which lost 2 bases and 5 bases, there was a span of 18 bases. Looked up from germline, CDR1 is SQVTM and CDR2 is ANQGSEA. CDR3 loop: CSVERQGTTRETQYF. CDR3 coding DNA: TGCAGCGTTGAAAGGCAGGGCACCACCCGGGAGACCCAGTACTTC.

The chain joins TRBV7-8 to TRBJ1-5; D gene ambiguous. The CDR3 has 14 amino acids. The V and J ends lost 1 base and 9 bases respectively, with 13 bases between them. CDR1 SGHVS and CDR2 FQNEAQ come from the germline V gene. CDR3 loop: CASSLEASSGPQHF. The DNA of the CDR3 is TGTGCCAGCAGCTTAGAGGCAAGTTCGGGGCCCCAGCATTTT.

The V call is TRBV7-3, the J call TRBJ1-1; TRBD1 aligns across 7 bases. This CDR3 contains 13 residues. Germline CDR1 reads SGHTA; CDR2 reads FQGTGA. Trimming took 4 bases from V and 5 from J; bases not matched to a gene: 4. CDR3 region: CASSSGQTTEAFF. The DNA of the CDR3 is TGTGCCAGCAGCTCGGGACAGACTACTGAAGCTTTCTTT.

The V call is TRBV6-1, the J call TRBJ2-5; 7 bases align to TRBD1. The DNA end is a closer match to TRBJ2-7, so the J assignment may be wrong. Per germline, CDR1 MNHNS and CDR2 SASEGT. This CDR3 is built from 15 residues. The CDR3 reads CASSESQGPTYEQYF. The CDR3 DNA sequence: TGTGCCAGCAGTGAATCACAGGGGCCCACCTACGAGCAGTACTTC.

This clone was seen only once. The V call is TRBV9, the J call TRBJ1-1, with TRBD1 as a possible D gene (5 bases). The CDR3 extends over 15 amino acids. Trimming stripped 4 bases from V and 4 bases from J, with 17 bases between. Per the germline V gene, CDR1 is SGDLS and CDR2 is YYNGEE. CDR3 DNA sequence: TGTGCCAGCAGCCCATCGGGGGGGGGTGGCACTGAAGCTTTCTTT. This sequence encodes CASSPSGGGGTEAFF.

This chain connects TRBV11-2 to TRBJ1-2; perhaps TRBD1 as D (5 bases). Trimming removed 1 base at V and 7 bases at J, with 13 bases between. This CDR3 comprises 14 residues. Germline V gene lookup returns CDR1 SGHAT and CDR2 FQNNGV. The CDR3: CASSLGEGRGGYTF. The CDR3 DNA sequence: TGTGCCAGCAGCTTAGGGGAGGGGAGGGGTGGCTACACCTTC.

With respect to this clone: Distinct nucleotide sequences in the sample also encode this CDR3. The chain uses TRBV5-1 and TRBJ1-4; TRBD1 might be the D (5 bases). Per germline, CDR1 SGHRS and CDR2 YFSETQ. The CDR3 covers 15 residues. V was clipped by 4 bases and J by 7 bases, with 17 bases between them. CDR3 region: CASSSSGTTIEKLFF. CDR3 sequence (DNA): TGCGCCAGCAGCAGTTCCGGGACTACGATTGAAAAACTGTTTTTT.

In its sample, this clone was seen a few times. V is TRBV7-8 and J is TRBJ1-6, with D perhaps TRBD1 (6 bases). The germline CDR1 and CDR2 sequences are SGHVS and FQNEAQ. V was pared by 2 bases and J by 0 bases, with 17 bases between. The CDR3 extends over 19 amino acids. CDR3 protein: CASSLSGGGGFSYNSPLHF. In DNA, the CDR3 is TGTGCCAGCAGCTTATCCGGCGGGGGCGGTTTCTCCTATAATTCACCCCTCCACTTT.

The chain joins TRBV14 to TRBJ2-3; 7 nucleotides agree with TRBD2. V lost 3 bases to trimming and J lost 7 bases; unmatched junction nucleotides: 10. Looked up from germline, CDR1 is SGHDN and CDR2 is FVKESK. This CDR3 comprises 15 residues. This CDR3 reads CASSQASGGTNTQYF. The CDR3 DNA sequence: TGTGCCAGCAGCCAGGCCTCGGGGGGTACTAATACGCAGTATTTT.

The chain carries TRBV18 and TRBJ1-1; D is possibly TRBD1 (5 bases). Between the trimmed V and J ends, which lost 6 bases and 4 bases, there was a span of 15 bases. This CDR3 is built from 14 residues. The germline V gene encodes CDR1 KGHSH and CDR2 LQKENI. CDR3 coding DNA: TGTGCCAGCTCCACCACGGGTGACAGCACTGAAGCTTTCTTT. Amino acids: CASSTTGDSTEAFF.

The chain has TRBV5-1 and TRBJ2-6; possibly TRBD2 for D (6 bases). With 4 bases removed from V and 0 bases from J, the gap between germline ends came to 17 bases. CDR1 SGHRS and CDR2 YFSETQ come from the germline V gene. The CDR3 covers 18 residues. The CDR3 DNA sequence: TGCGCCAGCAGCACCCTCAGGGACTCCGACTCTGGGGCCAACGTCCTGACTTTC. Its translation is CASSTLRDSDSGANVLTF.